This record concerns one TCR beta chain sequence. Its antigen is unidentified. Of the isolated RNA, all was reverse transcribed, and so the sequenced material was expressed TCRB transcripts. TCRdb's table, derived via immunoSEQ multiplex PCR, lists solely in-frame clones and lacks some. The profile covers about 280,000 clones, with 14% to 15% appearing a single time and 0.015% to 0.017% taken by the ten largest. These data originate in a study of beta chain features in type 1 diabetes. Findings and caveats of the study: In all four CD4+ subsets, TCRB CDR3 length was significantly, moderately reduced in type 1 diabetes.

Averaging around 120 mL, one heparinised blood draw came from each individual donor. Sorting with CD45RO/CCR7/CD25/CD127/CD95/CD27 yielded naive, central memory, regulatory and stem-like memory CD4+ cells. The CDR3 contains 11 residues. V lost 0 bases and J 7 bases, leaving 4 bases between the germline ends. In germline, CDR1 is SGHRS, CDR2 YFSETQ. The sequenced sample consisted of naive CD4+ T cells from blood. The chain recombines TRBV5-1 with TRBJ1-1; unclear D gene. The sequence came from a man between 18 and 35 years old with type 1 diabetes. In nucleotides, the CDR3 is TGCGCCAGCAGCTTGGCCGGTGAAGCTTTCTTT. As protein: CASSLAGEAFF. Full variable domain (missing parts from reference TRBV5-1 and TRBJ1-1): KAGVTQTPRYLIKTRGQQVTLSCSPISGHRSVSWYQQTPGQGLQFLFEYFSETQRNKGNFPGRFSGRQFSNSRSEMNVSTLELGDSALYLCASSLAGEAFFGQGTRLTVV.